This T cell receptor (beta chain) derives from a study of blood T cell repertoires in COVID-19. The table came from immunoSEQ multiplex PCR; TCRdb's copy has only in-frame clones and leaves some out. The sample gives a few hundred thousand clones, over 75% of which show up once; roughly 8.6% is in the top ten. Trimming pared 4 bases from V and 1 base from J, leaving 7 bases between. This CDR3 region has 14 residues. Germline V lookup: CDR1 WSHSY, CDR2 SAAADI. The chain carries TRBV10-2 and TRBJ2-2, with a possible D match to TRBD1 (5 bases). This sequence originates from a human donor in a cohort sampled during active COVID-19. The sample comprised peripheral blood. The CDR3 DNA is TGCGCCAGCAGTGTTCAGGGGAACACCGGGGAGCTGTTTTTT. Translating it yields CASSVQGNTGELFF.